This TCR beta chain stems from a study of blood T cells in healthy people across ages. Broader study findings: Both higher diversity and more naive CD4+ cells marked long-lived donors when set against aged donors.

The germline V gene has CDR1 KGHSH and CDR2 LQKENI. The CDR3 length is 13 residues. Trimming took 3 bases from V and 8 from J; bases not matched to a gene: 4. The study recruited healthy Caucasian donors from Russia who were aged about 6 to 90. It was with a sample-barcoded 5' primer and a J-beta primer mix that a second PCR of about 6 to 12 cycles was run. A 12-random-nucleotide template-switch adaptor tagged each cDNA molecule. In TCRdb, the 5' RACE reads were re-called with MiXCR into one record per CDR3 protein. Of 1.5 million to 1.8 million distinct CDR3 sequences listed, approximately 42% are singletons. On this clonotype: Its antigen is unidentified.

Sequenced material: blood. The clonotype comes from a woman younger than 30 in good health. The chain combines TRBV18 with TRBJ2-1, with TRBD2 identical over 7 bases. The CDR3 loop is CASSPQREYEQFF. The DNA for the CDR3 is TGTGCCAGCTCACCTCAGCGGGAATATGAGCAGTTCTTC.